The source of this T cell receptor beta chain is a study of blood T cell repertoires in COVID-19. TCRdb's copy holds only in-frame clones and misses some; the assay was immunoSEQ multiplex PCR. The sample comprises hundreds of thousands of clones, around 88% of which are singletons, and 6% to 7% rests with the top ten. The CDR3 sequence is 10 residues long. The V gene lost 6 bases and the J gene lost 11 bases, with 8 bases spanning the gap. Germline CDR1 reads MNHEY; CDR2 reads SVGAGI. In its sample, this clone was seen once. The TCR was taken from a woman aged 40 to 50 who had recovered from COVID-19. The rearrangement uses TRBV6-5 and TRBJ1-5; D is ambiguous. Sequenced material: PBMCs or T cells enriched from blood (not recorded which). CDR3 in amino acids: CASSQYTQHF. In nucleotides, the CDR3 is TGTGCCAGCAGCCAGTATACCCAGCATTTT.